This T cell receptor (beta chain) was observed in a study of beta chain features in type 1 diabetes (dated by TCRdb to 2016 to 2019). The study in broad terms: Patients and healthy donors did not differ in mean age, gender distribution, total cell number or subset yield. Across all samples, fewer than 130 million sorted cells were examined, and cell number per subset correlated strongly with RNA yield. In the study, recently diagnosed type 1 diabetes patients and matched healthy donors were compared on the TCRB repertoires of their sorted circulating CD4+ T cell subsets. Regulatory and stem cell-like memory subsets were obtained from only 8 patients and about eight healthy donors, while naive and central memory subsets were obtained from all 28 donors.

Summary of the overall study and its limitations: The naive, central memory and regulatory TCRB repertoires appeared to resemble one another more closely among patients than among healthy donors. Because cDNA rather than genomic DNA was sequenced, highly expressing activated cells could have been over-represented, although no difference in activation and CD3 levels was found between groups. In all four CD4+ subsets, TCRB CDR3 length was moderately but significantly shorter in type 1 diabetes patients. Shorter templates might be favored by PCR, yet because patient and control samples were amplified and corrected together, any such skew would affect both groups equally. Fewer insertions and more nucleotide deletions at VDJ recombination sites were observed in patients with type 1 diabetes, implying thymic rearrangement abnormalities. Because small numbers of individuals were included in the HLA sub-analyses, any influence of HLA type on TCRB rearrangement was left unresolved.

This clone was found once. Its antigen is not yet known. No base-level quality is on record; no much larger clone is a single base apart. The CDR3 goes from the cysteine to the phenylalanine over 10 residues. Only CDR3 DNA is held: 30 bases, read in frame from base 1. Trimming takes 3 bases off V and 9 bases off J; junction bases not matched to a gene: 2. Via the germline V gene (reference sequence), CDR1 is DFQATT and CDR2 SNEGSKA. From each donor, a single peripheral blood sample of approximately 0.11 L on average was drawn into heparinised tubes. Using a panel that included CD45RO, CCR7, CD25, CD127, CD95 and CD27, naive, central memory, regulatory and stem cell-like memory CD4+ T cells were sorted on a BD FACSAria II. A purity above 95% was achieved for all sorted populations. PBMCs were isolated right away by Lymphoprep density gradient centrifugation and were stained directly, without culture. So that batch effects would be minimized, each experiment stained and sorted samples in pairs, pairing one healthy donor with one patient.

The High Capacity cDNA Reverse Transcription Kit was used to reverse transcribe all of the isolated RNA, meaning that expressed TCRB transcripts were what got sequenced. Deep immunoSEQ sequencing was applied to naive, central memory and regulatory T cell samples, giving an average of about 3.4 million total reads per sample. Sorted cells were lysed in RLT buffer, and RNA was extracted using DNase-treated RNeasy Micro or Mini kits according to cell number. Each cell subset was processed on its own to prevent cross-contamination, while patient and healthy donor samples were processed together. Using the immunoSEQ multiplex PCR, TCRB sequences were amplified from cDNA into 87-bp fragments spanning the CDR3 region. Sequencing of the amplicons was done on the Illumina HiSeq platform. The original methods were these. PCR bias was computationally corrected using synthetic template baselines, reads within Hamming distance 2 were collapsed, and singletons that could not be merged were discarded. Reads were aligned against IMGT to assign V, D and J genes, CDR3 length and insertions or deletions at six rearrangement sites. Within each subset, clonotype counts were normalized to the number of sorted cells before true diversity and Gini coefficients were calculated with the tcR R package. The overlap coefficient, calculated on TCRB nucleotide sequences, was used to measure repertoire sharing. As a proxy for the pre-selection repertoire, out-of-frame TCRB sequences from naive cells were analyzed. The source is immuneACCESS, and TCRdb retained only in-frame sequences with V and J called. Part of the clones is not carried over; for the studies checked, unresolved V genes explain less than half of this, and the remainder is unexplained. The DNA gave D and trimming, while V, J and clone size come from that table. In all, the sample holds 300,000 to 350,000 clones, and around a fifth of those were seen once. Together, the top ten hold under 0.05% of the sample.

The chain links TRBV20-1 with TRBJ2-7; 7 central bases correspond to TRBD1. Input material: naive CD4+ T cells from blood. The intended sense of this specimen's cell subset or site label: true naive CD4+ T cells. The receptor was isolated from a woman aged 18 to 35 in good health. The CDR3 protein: CSARGQPQYF. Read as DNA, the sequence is TGCAGTGCTAGGGGACAGCCGCAGTACTTC.